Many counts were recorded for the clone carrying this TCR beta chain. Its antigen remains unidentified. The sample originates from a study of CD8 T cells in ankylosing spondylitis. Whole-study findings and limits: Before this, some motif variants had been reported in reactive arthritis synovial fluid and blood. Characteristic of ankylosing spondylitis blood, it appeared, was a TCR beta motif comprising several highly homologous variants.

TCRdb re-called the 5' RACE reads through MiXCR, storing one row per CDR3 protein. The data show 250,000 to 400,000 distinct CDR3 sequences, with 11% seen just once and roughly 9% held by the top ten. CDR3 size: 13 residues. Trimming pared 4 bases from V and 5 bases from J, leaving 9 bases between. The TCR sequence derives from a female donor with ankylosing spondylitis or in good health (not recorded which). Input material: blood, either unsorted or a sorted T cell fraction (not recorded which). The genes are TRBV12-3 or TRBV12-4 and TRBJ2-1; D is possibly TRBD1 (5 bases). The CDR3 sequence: CASSYGAHNEQFF. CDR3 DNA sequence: TGTGCCAGCAGTTATGGGGCACACAATGAGCAGTTCTTC.